The 16 T cell receptor beta chains presented below share a single source sample, sequenced in a study of blood T cell repertoires in COVID-19. Method: immunoSEQ multiplex PCR; TCRdb's copy keeps in-frame clones and lacks some. The table includes 120,000 to 150,000 clones, more than 75% detected once. The material sequenced was peripheral blood. The source is a man between 45 and 60 years old who had recovered from COVID-19.

The rearrangement uses TRBV27 and TRBJ2-2; 7 nucleotides agree with TRBD1. Germline values: CDR1 MNHEY, CDR2 SMNVEV (reference sequence). CDR3 length: 16 amino acids. V lost 4 bases, J lost 3 bases, and 8 bases stayed unmatched. For the CDR3, the DNA is TGTGCCAGCAGTTCCCTCGACAGGGTCGACACCGGGGAGCTGTTTTTT. It translates to CASSSLDRVDTGELFF.

The chain uses TRBV4-3 and TRBJ1-2; the D is unclear. The CDR3 spans 16 residues. V lost 0 bases, J lost 4 bases, and 15 bases lay in between. The germline CDR1 and CDR2 sequences are LGHNA and YSLEER. CDR3 DNA: TGCGCCAGCAGCCAAGATTGGGCGGCGGAGGGCTATGGCTACACCTTC. Translated, it gives CASSQDWAAEGYGYTF.

The rearrangement joins TRBV9 to TRBJ2-2; 8 nucleotides align to TRBD1. The V and J ends lost 10 bases and 5 bases, in that order; junction bases with no gene match: 7. Germline V gene sequence: CDR1 SGDLS, CDR2 YYNGEE. CDR3 length equals 13 residues. CDR3 in amino acids: CAGRRQGTGELFF. The CDR3 region has the DNA TGTGCCGGACGGAGACAGGGGACCGGGGAGCTGTTTTTT.

This clone was detected only a few times. This chain uses TRBV6-1 with TRBJ2-7, with 10 bases that match TRBD1. Looked up from germline, CDR1 is MNHNS and CDR2 is SASEGT. The junction had 15 bases not matched to a gene; V was cut back by 10 bases and J by 6 bases. The CDR3 is 15 amino acids. CDR3 protein: CAIGAGTGVFGEQYF. CDR3 nucleotides: TGTGCCATCGGCGCCGGGACAGGGGTTTTCGGCGAGCAGTACTTC.

The chain carries TRBV5-4 and TRBJ2-5, with 10 bases lining up with TRBD2. Germline loops: CDR1 SGHNT, CDR2 YYREEE (reference sequence). CDR3 length: 15 amino acids. Germline trimming cut 0 bases from V and 1 base from J; bases unmatched to any gene: 0. CDR3 coding DNA: TGTGCCAGCAGCTTGGGACTAGCGGGCCAAGAGACCCAGTACTTC. Encoded protein: CASSLGLAGQETQYF.

The J gene is TRBJ1-4, the V gene TRBV9, with D perhaps matching TRBD1 (5 bases). V lost 4 bases to trimming and J lost 8 bases, with 15 bases between them. This CDR3 comprises 14 residues. Germline V gives CDR1 SGDLS, CDR2 YYNGEE. DNA for the CDR3: TGTGCCAGCAGCCCCCGGGGGGGTGGAGAAAAACTGTTTTTT. Protein sequence: CASSPRGGGEKLFF.

J is TRBJ2-1 and V is TRBV11-3; 16 bases are a match to TRBD2. Germline V gives CDR1 SGHNT, CDR2 YENEEA. The CDR3 runs to 19 residues. The V and J ends lost 5 bases and 0 bases, in that order; junction bases with no gene match: 7. CDR3 coding DNA: TGTGCCAGCAGCCCTAGAGGGACTAGCGGGGGGGGCTCCTACAATGAGCAGTTCTTC. It translates to CASSPRGTSGGGSYNEQFF.

The genes are TRBV5-1 and TRBJ2-7; 8 positions match TRBD1. The CDR3 runs 16 residues. V gave up 4 bases and J gave up 9 bases; unmatched junction bases: 18. Germline values: CDR1 SGHRS, CDR2 YFSETQ. The CDR3 loop reads CASSLEARQGLDGQYF. The CDR3, as DNA: TGCGCCAGCAGCCTTGAAGCGAGACAGGGGTTAGATGGGCAGTACTTC.

J is TRBJ1-2 and V is TRBV6-5; 7 bases map to TRBD1. Germline V gives CDR1 MNHEY, CDR2 SVGAGI. V shed 6 bases, J shed 7 bases, and the junction held 8 bases outside the gene matches. This CDR3 is built from 13 residues. The CDR3 bases are TGTGCCAGCAGCCAGACAGGGAGAGGTGGCTACACCTTC. Protein sequence: CASSQTGRGGYTF.

V usage is TRBV7-2 and J usage is TRBJ2-6, with D perhaps TRBD1 (5 bases). Germline values: CDR1 SGHTA, CDR2 FQGNSA. The ends were cut back, 2 bases at V and 3 bases at J, with 8 bases in the middle. CDR3 length: 15 amino acids. The CDR3 coding sequence is TGTGCCAGCAGCTTAAGCAGGGATGGGGCCAACGTCCTGACTTTC. As protein: CASSLSRDGANVLTF.

This rearrangement joins TRBV2 to TRBJ2-5; D gene unclear. V dropped 4 bases and J dropped 3 bases, with 3 bases sitting between them. The CDR3 has 11 amino acids. Germline V CDR1 and CDR2: SNHLY, FYNNEI. CDR3 sequence: CASSGEETQYF. The CDR3 nucleotides are TGTGCCAGCAGTGGCGAAGAGACCCAGTACTTC.

The J gene is TRBJ1-2, the V gene TRBV18, with TRBD1 matching 7 bases. The germline CDR1 and CDR2 sequences are KGHSH and LQKENI. Trimming at V came to 4 bases and at J to 0 bases, leaving 8 bases not matched to a gene. This CDR3 spans 16 amino acids. The CDR3, as DNA: TGTGCCAGCTCACAGGGACAGAAGATTACTAACTATGGCTACACCTTC. It is translated as CASSQGQKITNYGYTF.

This clone has just one count. The V and J genes are TRBV15 and TRBJ2-3; D unresolved. V shed 3 bases and J shed 3 bases, with 4 bases lying between them. CDR1 LNHNV and CDR2 YYDKDF come from the germline V gene (reference sequence). The CDR3 consists of 12 residues. CDR3 in DNA: TGTGCCACCAGCAGGAGTACAGATACGCAGTATTTT. Translating it yields CATSRSTDTQYF.

The rearrangement uses TRBV2 and TRBJ1-5; weak D call: TRBD1 (5 bases). The CDR3 runs to 14 residues. Trimming took 5 bases from V and 6 from J, leaving 14 bases between them. In germline, CDR1 is SNHLY, CDR2 FYNNEI. The DNA of the CDR3 is TGTGCCAGCAGTCCGGGGGGGGGAGTTCAGCCCCAGCATTTT. Residues: CASSPGGGVQPQHF.

The CDR3 reads CASSPARSSGMYGYTF. CDR3 bases: TGTGCCAGCAGCCCCGCCCGGTCTAGCGGGATGTATGGCTACACCTTC. The rearrangement joins TRBV11-3 to TRBJ1-2; D remains ambiguous. V gave up 5 bases and J gave up 5 bases, with 21 bases separating them. The CDR3 sequence is 16 residues long. The V gene's germline CDR1 is SGHNT and CDR2 YENEEA.

The V call is TRBV6-2 or TRBV6-3, the J call TRBJ1-2, with D maybe TRBD1 (5 bases). The germline V gene has CDR1 MNHEY and CDR2 SVGEGT. Deletions cut 5 bases from V and 4 bases from J, with 8 bases between. The CDR3 contains 12 residues. CDR3 DNA: TGTGCCAGCAGTCCGGACATCTATGGCTACACCTTC. It translates to CASSPDIYGYTF.